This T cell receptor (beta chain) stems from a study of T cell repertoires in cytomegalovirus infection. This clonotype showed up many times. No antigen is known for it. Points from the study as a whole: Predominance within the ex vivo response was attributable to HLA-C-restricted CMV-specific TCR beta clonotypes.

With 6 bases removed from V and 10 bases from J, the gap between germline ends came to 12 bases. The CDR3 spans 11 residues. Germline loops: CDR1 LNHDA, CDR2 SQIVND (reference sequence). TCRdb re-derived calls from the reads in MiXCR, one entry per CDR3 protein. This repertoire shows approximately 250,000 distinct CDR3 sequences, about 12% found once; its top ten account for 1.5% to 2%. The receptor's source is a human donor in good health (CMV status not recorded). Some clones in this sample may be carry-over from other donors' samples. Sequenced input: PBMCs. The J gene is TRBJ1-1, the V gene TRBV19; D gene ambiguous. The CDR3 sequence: CASSGPPVAFF. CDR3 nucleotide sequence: TGTGCCAGTAGCGGTCCCCCGGTAGCTTTCTTT.